This TCR beta chain was recorded in a study of regulatory T cells in long-lasting Graves disease. Study-level background: Those Graves' patients who were newly diagnosed had been on antithyroid drugs under 3 months.

Germline-derived CDR1 and CDR2 are MDHEN and SYDVKM. The CDR3 is 16 residues long. V was clipped by 3 bases and J by 3 bases; unmatched bases: 7. This clonotype was seen many times. TCR beta libraries were built with iRepertoire HTBI primers and Arm-PCR of CDR3 regions. TCRdb reanalysed the multiplex PCR reads using MiXCR and keeps one entry per CDR3 protein. The profile shows about 220,000 distinct CDR3 sequences, around 20% of them singletons. Specified time point: newly diagnosed GD, antithyroid drugs for less than 3 months. Following extraction of RNA from PBMCs, that RNA was used to make the TCR library. These data are also associated with another study on T cells in Graves' hyperthyroidism and ophthalmopathy.

The receptor was derived from a woman aged 25-40 years with Graves disease. The specimen comprised peripheral blood mononuclear cells (PBMCs), sampled at new diagnosis, from a patient treated with antithyroid drugs. The chain links TRBV28 to TRBJ1-5, with 8 positions matching TRBD1. This CDR3 reads CASSLGRGRNNQPQHF. The CDR3 bases are TGTGCCAGCAGTTTGGGCAGGGGGCGGAACAATCAGCCCCAGCATTTT.